This record concerns one T cell receptor (beta chain) sequence. Antigen specificity is unknown. The repertoire was sequenced with immunoSEQ multiplex PCR; TCRdb's copy has only in-frame clones and lacks some. The sample has roughly 99,000 clones; around 90% are singletons. This record comes from a study of a mutant IDH1 vaccine in newly diagnosed glioma. Study-level background: Of the patients given treatment, about 62% were male and approximately 38% were female, and a mean age of roughly 40 years was recorded. Earlier care involved radiotherapy, temozolomide, or both, and the majority received both.

The time point is: baseline, week 1 (first vaccination visit). The treatment is: pre-vaccination baseline after standard-of-care therapy. Findings and caveats of the study: Any relationship between pseudoprogression and changes in top peripheral T cell clonotypes seemed absent. A vaccine-induced immune response developed in about 94% of the patients.

This CDR3 comprises 15 residues. V shed 10 bases, J shed 5 bases, and the junction held 11 bases outside the gene matches. Germline V gene lookup returns CDR1 MDHEN and CDR2 SYDVKM. Sequenced material: PBMCs, taken from a glioma patient treated with radiotherapy, temozolomide or both. The rearrangement joins TRBV28 to TRBJ2-1; the match to TRBD2 covers 10 bases. This receptor was obtained from a woman in her forties or fifties with glioma. The CDR3 nucleotides are TGTGCCACCGAGCTAAATAGCGGGAGGAACAATGAGCAGTTCTTC. Its translation is CATELNSGRNNEQFF.